These 30 T cell receptor beta chains originate from one sample sequenced in a study of shared clonotypes between healthy human individuals (dated by TCRdb to 2019 to 2021). To prepare the library, the immunoSEQ multiplex PCR assay was applied. Entries here come from immuneACCESS through TCRdb and include only in-frame sequences with V and J called. Some clones fail to appear in such tables; in the studies checked, an unresolved V gene covers under half of the shortfall, and the cause of the remainder is unknown. The sample profile shows fewer than 600,000 clones; 79% of them were found once. Together, the top ten hold approximately 12% of the sample. The sequenced sample was PBMCs. These receptor sequences come from a woman aged 35 to 49 in good health. Some clones in this sample may be carry-over from other donors' samples.

The chain recombines TRBV6-1 with TRBJ2-2; 12 bases match TRBD2. The CDR3 totals 15 residues. Germline V gene data show CDR1 as MNHNS and CDR2 as SASEGT. The V segment lost 5 bases and the J segment 6 bases; nucleotides outside the gene matches: 4. CDR3 DNA: TGTGCCAGCAGTCCTAGCGGGAGGGACGCCGGGGAGCTGTTTTTT. Protein sequence: CASSPSGRDAGELFF.

V gene TRBV29-1 combines with J gene TRBJ2-1; TRBD2 is a possible D gene (5 bases). V was clipped by 4 bases and J by 0 bases, with 10 bases between them. This CDR3 comprises 14 residues. Germline CDR1 SQVTM, CDR2 ANQGSEA. The CDR3 bases are TGCAGCGTTGTTTCAGCGGCCTCCTACAATGAGCAGTTCTTC. As protein: CSVVSAASYNEQFF.

The chain employs TRBV30 and TRBJ1-2; TRBD1 aligns across 7 bases. Germline CDR1 reads GTSNPN; CDR2 reads SVGIG (reference sequence). The CDR3 spans 13 residues. Germline trimming cut 3 bases from V and 5 bases from J; bases unmatched to any gene: 6. The DNA of the CDR3 is TGTGCCTGGAGGTCCGGGACAGAGTATGGCTACACCTTC. Protein product: CAWRSGTEYGYTF.

The V gene is TRBV10-3, the J gene TRBJ1-6, with D possibly TRBD1 on 6 matching bases. CDR1 and CDR2 from the germline V gene are ENHRY and SYGVKD. This CDR3 has 12 amino acids. Trimming left V 10 bases short and J 5 bases short, with 9 bases between. The chain's CDR3 is CATQGNNSPLHF. CDR3 DNA sequence: TGTGCCACCCAGGGGAATAATTCACCCCTCCACTTT.

The chain couples TRBV28 to TRBJ2-7; a possible D gene is TRBD1 (6 bases). Germline CDR1 and CDR2: MDHEN and SYDVKM. Trimming stripped 6 bases from V and 5 bases from J, with 11 bases between. This CDR3 region has 12 residues. CDR3 sequence (DNA): TGTGCCAGCAGACAAACAGGGAACGAGCAGTACTTC. The encoded protein is CASRQTGNEQYF.

J is TRBJ1-5 and V is TRBV28, with D hard to call. The ends were cut back, 2 bases at V and 3 bases at J, with 8 bases in the middle. The CDR3 is 14 residues long. Per germline, CDR1 MDHEN and CDR2 SYDVKM. Written as DNA, the CDR3 is TGTGCCAGCAGTTTAGCACAAGACAATCAGCCCCAGCATTTT. Translation gives CASSLAQDNQPQHF.

The J gene is TRBJ2-2, the V gene TRBV5-5; maybe TRBD1 (5 bases). Germline V lookup: CDR1 SGHKS, CDR2 YYEKEE (reference sequence). The CDR3 totals 16 residues. V lost 4 bases to trimming and J lost 0 bases, with 13 bases between them. The CDR3 loop reads CASSRTGVPNTGELFF. For the CDR3, the DNA is TGTGCCAGCAGCCGTACAGGAGTACCGAACACCGGGGAGCTGTTTTTT.

This rearrangement joins TRBV13 to TRBJ1-3; D call uncertain. CDR3 size: 15 residues. Germline CDR1 and CDR2: PRHDT and FYEKMQ (reference sequence). Deletions cut 0 bases from V and 0 bases from J, with 6 bases between. The CDR3 spells CASSLGFYSGNTIYF. CDR3 coding DNA: TGTGCCAGCAGCTTAGGGTTTTACTCTGGAAACACCATATATTTT.

This clone has more than one count but fewer than ten. The chain employs TRBV7-2 and TRBJ1-3; D possibly corresponds to TRBD1 (5 bases). The germline V gene encodes CDR1 SGHTA and CDR2 FQGNSA. The ends were cut back, 1 base at V and 0 bases at J, with 10 bases in the middle. This CDR3 region has 16 residues. CDR3 region: CASSLGPQGSGNTIYF. The DNA for the CDR3 is TGTGCCAGCAGCTTAGGACCCCAGGGCTCTGGAAACACCATATATTTT.

The V call is TRBV10-3, the J call TRBJ1-5; unclear D gene. V lost 6 bases to trimming and J lost 5 bases, with 11 bases between them. Per germline, CDR1 ENHRY and CDR2 SYGVKD. The CDR3 spans 13 residues. The CDR3 sequence is CAIRAGWDQPQHF. For the CDR3, the DNA is TGTGCCATCAGGGCCGGGTGGGATCAGCCCCAGCATTTT.

V is TRBV2 and J is TRBJ1-1; D might be TRBD1 (5 bases). Trimming removed 5 bases from V and 0 bases from J, with 10 bases in between. CDR1 is SNHLY, CDR2 FYNNEI, per germline. This CDR3 spans 14 amino acids. In nucleotides, the CDR3 is TGTGCCAGCAGTTTGGGGACGGTGAACACTGAAGCTTTCTTT. Translation: CASSLGTVNTEAFF.

The chain joins TRBV2 to TRBJ2-3; 9 bases align to TRBD2. CDR1 is SNHLY, CDR2 FYNNEI, per germline. Germline trimming cut 7 bases from V and 7 bases from J; bases unmatched to any gene: 15. This CDR3 contains 16 residues. CDR3 region: CASKLAGVGRQHTQYF. The DNA for the CDR3 is TGTGCCAGCAAATTAGCGGGAGTTGGTCGACAACATACGCAGTATTTT. Filled out from reference TRBV2 and TRBJ2-3, the complete variable domain reads EPEVTQTPSHQVTQMGQEVILRCVPISNHLYFYWYRQILGQKVEFLVSFYNNEISEKSEIFDDQFSVERPDGSNFTLKIRSTKLEDSAMYFCASKLAGVGRQHTQYFGPGTRLTVL.

At least ten counts were recorded for this clone. V usage is TRBV29-1 and J usage is TRBJ2-1; TRBD2 matches at 7 bases. The CDR3 runs 17 residues. Germline V gene lookup returns CDR1 SQVTM and CDR2 ANQGSEA. V shed 4 bases and J 7 bases; nucleotides not matched to a gene: 19. The CDR3 loop is CSVVDPYTPGGPNEQFF. The CDR3 DNA is TGCAGCGTTGTCGATCCTTACACGCCGGGAGGCCCGAATGAGCAGTTCTTC.

This clone has more than one count but fewer than ten. The rearrangement joins TRBV2 to TRBJ1-5; D not certain. Germline assignment: CDR1 SNHLY and CDR2 FYNNEI. V lost 5 bases to trimming and J lost 4 bases, with 9 bases between them. The CDR3 is made up of 13 amino acids. DNA of the CDR3: TGTGCCAGCAGTCCACACGCAAATCAGCCCCAGCATTTT. It yields the protein CASSPHANQPQHF.

This chain connects TRBV19 to TRBJ2-5, with 16 bases that match TRBD2. This CDR3 has 21 amino acids. Trimming removed 1 base from V and 5 bases from J; junction bases left unmatched: 16. Looked up from germline, CDR1 is LNHDA and CDR2 is SQIVND (reference sequence). The CDR3 loop is CASSIGYGTSGRAERGETQYF. The CDR3 DNA is TGTGCCAGTAGTATAGGATACGGGACTAGCGGGAGGGCCGAGCGGGGCGAGACCCAGTACTTC.

Remarks on this clone: The sample has other DNA sequences that encode this CDR3 too. V gene TRBV5-1 combines with J gene TRBJ2-7; 8 bases fit TRBD2. The germline V gene has CDR1 SGHRS and CDR2 YFSETQ. V lost 0 bases to trimming and J lost 6 bases; unmatched junction nucleotides: 2. The CDR3 has 13 amino acids. CDR3 in DNA: TGCGCCAGCAGCTTGGAGCTAGCGGGCGAGCAGTACTTC. Translated: CASSLELAGEQYF.

The chain carries TRBV5-4 and TRBJ2-2; D gene unclear. Trimming removed 4 bases at V and 9 bases at J, with 13 bases between. The CDR3 spans 13 residues. Germline loops: CDR1 SGHNT, CDR2 YYREEE (reference sequence). CDR3 loop: CASSHDLDRELFF. The DNA for the CDR3 is TGTGCCAGCAGCCACGATCTAGACCGGGAGCTGTTTTTT.

The chain recombines TRBV9 with TRBJ2-1, with 13 bases matching TRBD2. CDR3 size: 16 residues. Germline V gives CDR1 SGDLS, CDR2 YYNGEE. The J segment lost 6 bases and the V segment lost 4 bases, leaving 7 bases of the junction unmatched. The CDR3 nucleotides read TGTGCCAGCAGCCCTCGGACTAGCGGGAGATCCAATGAGCAGTTCTTC. Translated: CASSPRTSGRSNEQFF.

The rearrangement joins TRBV11-2 to TRBJ2-7, with D perhaps given as TRBD1 or TRBD2 (5 bases each). The CDR3 length is 15 residues. Germline CDR1 is SGHAT and CDR2 is FQNNGV. V was pared by 7 bases and J by 0 bases, with 16 bases between. The CDR3 reads CASKSWKGSSYEQYF. CDR3 nucleotide sequence: TGTGCCAGCAAATCTTGGAAGGGGAGCTCCTACGAGCAGTACTTC.

The chain has TRBV18 and TRBJ1-2; D is perhaps TRBD1 (6 bases). CDR3 size: 14 residues. The ends were cut back, 0 bases at V and 4 bases at J, with 9 bases in the middle. Germline V gene sequence: CDR1 KGHSH, CDR2 LQKENI. The CDR3 DNA is TGTGCCAGCTCACCACCAACAGGGCTCTATGGCTACACCTTC. It encodes CASSPPTGLYGYTF.

The J gene is TRBJ2-5, the V gene TRBV27, with TRBD1 matching 7 bases. CDR1 MNHEY and CDR2 SMNVEV come from the germline V gene (reference sequence). This CDR3 spans 13 amino acids. V lost 4 bases, J lost 4 bases, and 3 bases stayed unmatched. CDR3 residues: CASSWYRGETQYF. The CDR3 coding sequence is TGTGCCAGCAGTTGGTACAGGGGAGAGACCCAGTACTTC.

This chain connects TRBV28 to TRBJ1-3; 7 nucleotides agree with TRBD1. The germline CDR1 and CDR2 sequences are MDHEN and SYDVKM. The trim removed 5 bases at V and 5 bases at J, leaving 12 bases unmatched. The CDR3 runs to 16 residues. CDR3 in amino acids: CASSPNRWDSRNTIYF. CDR3 in DNA: TGTGCCAGCAGTCCGAACCGCTGGGACAGCAGAAACACCATATATTTT.

The genes are TRBV2 and TRBJ1-2; D call uncertain. Trimming took off 3 bases at V and 0 bases at J, with 8 bases between the two ends. The CDR3 has 14 residues. Germline CDR1 reads SNHLY; CDR2 reads FYNNEI. Here the CDR3 reads CASSDGIANYGYTF. The CDR3 DNA sequence: TGTGCCAGCAGTGATGGGATCGCTAACTATGGCTACACCTTC.

The chain has TRBV18 and TRBJ2-7, with D perhaps matching TRBD1 (6 bases). The CDR3 is 14 amino acids. The V end was cut by 6 bases, the J end by 3 bases, with 15 bases between. The germline V gene encodes CDR1 KGHSH and CDR2 LQKENI. The CDR3 DNA sequence: TGTGCCAGCTCCCCCACAGGACAGAGCTACGAGCAGTACTTC. Its protein is CASSPTGQSYEQYF.

This chain links TRBV25-1 with TRBJ1-6; 9 nucleotides agree with TRBD1. The CDR3 length is 15 residues. Germline loops: CDR1 MGHDK, CDR2 SYGVNS. After removal of 3 bases from V and 7 bases from J, the junction contained 4 bases not matched to a gene. CDR3 loop: CASSDTGTGNSPLHF. CDR3 bases: TGTGCCAGCAGTGATACCGGGACAGGGAATTCACCCCTCCACTTT.

The V call is TRBV27, the J call TRBJ2-7; 9 bases are a match to TRBD2. CDR1 and CDR2 from the germline V gene are MNHEY and SMNVEV (reference sequence). The CDR3 consists of 16 residues. Trimming at V came to 5 bases and at J to 5 bases, leaving 13 bases not matched to a gene. The CDR3 sequence: CASSPQNSGSSDEQYF. The CDR3 nucleotides are TGTGCCAGCAGTCCCCAAAATAGCGGGAGTTCTGACGAGCAGTACTTC.

The rearrangement links TRBV18 to TRBJ2-2; 10 bases agree with TRBD2. CDR1 and CDR2 from the germline V gene are KGHSH and LQKENI. Trimming at V came to 1 base and at J to 7 bases, leaving 6 bases not matched to a gene. The CDR3 covers 16 residues. CDR3 nucleotide sequence: TGTGCCAGCTCACCACTCAGCGGGAGGGCAATCGGGGAGCTGTTTTTT. It specifies CASSPLSGRAIGELFF.

This clone was counted only a few times. V and J are TRBV19 and TRBJ2-1, with TRBD1 matching over 10 bases. Germline CDR1 LNHDA, CDR2 SQIVND (reference sequence). This CDR3 has 14 amino acids. V lost 10 bases to trimming and J lost 10 bases; unmatched junction nucleotides: 13. DNA for the CDR3: TGTGCCACCGCCGGGACAGGGGTCTGGGGGGAGCAGTTCTTC. Translating gives CATAGTGVWGEQFF.

On this clone itself: A single base is all that separates this from a far larger clone, so a read error is likely. V and J are TRBV30 and TRBJ2-7; unclear D gene. Per the germline V gene, CDR1 is GTSNPN and CDR2 is SVGIG (reference sequence). The CDR3 spans 17 residues. V was trimmed by 1 base and J by 0 bases, leaving 19 bases between them. The CDR3 loop reads CAWSDPRLRVHSYEQYF. The DNA for the CDR3 is TGTGCCTGGAGTGACCCCCGCCTACGGGTGCACTCCTACGAGCAGTACTTC.

In regard to this clone: A single base separates this from a much larger clone, so it may be a read error. The chain couples TRBV5-1 to TRBJ2-5; no clear D gene. The DNA matches TRBJ2-7 better at its end, which makes the J call doubtful. The CDR3 is 11 amino acids. Germline CDR1 is SGHRS and CDR2 is YFSETQ. As DNA, the CDR3 is TGCGCCAGCAGCTTAGACTACGAGCAGTACTTC. This encodes CASSLDYEQYF.